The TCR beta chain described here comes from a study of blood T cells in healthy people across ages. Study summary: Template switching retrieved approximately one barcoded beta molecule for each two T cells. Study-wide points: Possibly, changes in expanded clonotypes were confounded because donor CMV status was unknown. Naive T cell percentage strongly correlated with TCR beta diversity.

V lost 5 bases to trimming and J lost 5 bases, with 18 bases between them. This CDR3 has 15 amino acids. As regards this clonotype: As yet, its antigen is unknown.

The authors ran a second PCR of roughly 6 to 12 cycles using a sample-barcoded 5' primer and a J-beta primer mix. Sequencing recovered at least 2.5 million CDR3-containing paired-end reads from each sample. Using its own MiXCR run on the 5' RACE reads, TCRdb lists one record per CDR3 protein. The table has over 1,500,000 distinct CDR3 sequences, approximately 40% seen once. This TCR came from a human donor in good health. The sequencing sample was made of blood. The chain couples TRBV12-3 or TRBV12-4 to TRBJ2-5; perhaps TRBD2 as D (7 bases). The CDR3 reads CASSDWGGRDETQYF. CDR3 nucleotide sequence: TGTGCCAGCAGTGATTGGGGGGGCCGGGACGAGACCCAGTACTTC.